These 20 T cell receptor beta chains share one sample of origin, sequenced in a study of CXCR3-negative and CXCR3-positive naive CD8 T cells. Study-level points and caveats: The study found more hydrophobic TRB CDR3s in CXCR3-positive naive cells than in CXCR3-negative naive cells.

It was by 5' RACE with UMI labels that the TRB cDNA libraries were prepared. No DNA is given; TCRdb re-called the 5' RACE reads and lists each CDR3 protein once. Here the sample table reports some 100,000 distinct CDR3 sequences. Antigens for these TCRs are unknown. Material: naive CXCR3+ CD8+ T cells from blood. Stated subset: CD45RO-CCR7+CD27+CD95- naive CD8+ T cells expressing CXCR3 (TNR3+). These TCRs come from a human donor in good health. Some clones in this sample may be carry-over from other donors' samples.

This rearrangement joins TRBV27 to TRBJ2-3; TCRdb calls TRBD1, which cannot be checked without DNA. The CDR3 consists of 14 residues. Germline V gene lookup returns CDR1 MNHEY and CDR2 SMNVEV (reference sequence). The CDR3 protein is CASSPALITDTQYF.

The chain carries TRBV29-1 and TRBJ2-7; TCRdb designates TRBD2, a call that cannot be tested without DNA. There are 12 residues in the CDR3. Per the germline V gene, CDR1 is SQVTM and CDR2 is ANQGSEA. CDR3: CSAQDFSYEQYF.

CDR3 in amino acids: CASSLSTELSTEAFF. This rearrangement joins TRBV7-6 to TRBJ1-1. The CDR3 has 15 amino acids. Germline loops: CDR1 SGHVS, CDR2 FNYEAQ. The whole variable domain, filled in from reference TRBV7-6 and TRBJ1-1, reads GAGVSQSPRYKVTKRGQDVALRCDPISGHVSLYWYRQALGQGPEFLTYFNYEAQQDKSGLPNDRFSAERPEGSISTLTIQRTEQRDSAMYRCASSLSTELSTEAFFGQGTRLTVV.

The gene calls are TRBV10-3 and TRBJ1-5. CDR1 ENHRY and CDR2 SYGVKD come from the germline V gene. There are 15 residues in the CDR3. Here the CDR3 reads CAIRDASYSNQPQHF.

This chain connects TRBV27 to TRBJ1-1; the TRBD1 assignment by TCRdb is unverifiable without DNA. The CDR3 runs 15 residues. Germline-derived CDR1 and CDR2 are MNHEY and SMNVEV (reference sequence). The CDR3 is CASSLGGGSLTEAFF.

The gene calls are TRBV7-2 and TRBJ2-7. The CDR3 length is 13 residues. Looked up from germline, CDR1 is SGHTA and CDR2 is FQGNSA. The CDR3 reads CASSPYVQYEQYF.

The chain links TRBV6-5 to TRBJ2-2; lacking DNA, the TRBD2 call made by TCRdb goes unchecked. Per the germline V gene, CDR1 is MNHEY and CDR2 is SVGAGI. The CDR3 runs to 17 residues. This chain's CDR3 is CASSYSMASGVAGELFF.

The genes are TRBV29-1 and TRBJ2-2; without DNA, the TCRdb call of TRBD2 cannot be checked. Germline assignment: CDR1 SQVTM and CDR2 ANQGSEA. This CDR3 region has 15 residues. The chain's CDR3 is CSVEMLAANTGELFF.

The chain carries TRBV2 and TRBJ2-4. This CDR3 has 18 residues. Germline CDR1 SNHLY, CDR2 FYNNEI. CDR3 residues: CASSEALSADWTKNIQYF.

V gene TRBV27 combines with J gene TRBJ2-7; TCRdb designates TRBD1, a call that cannot be tested without DNA. The CDR3 has 13 amino acids. CDR1 and CDR2 (germline): MNHEY, SMNVEV (reference sequence). CDR3 sequence reads: CASSLYGGYEQYF.

The chain couples TRBV6-5 to TRBJ1-2; TCRdb indicates TRBD1, and absent DNA this call remains unverified. The germline V gene has CDR1 MNHEY and CDR2 SVGAGI. CDR3 size: 16 residues. The chain's CDR3 is CASSPYPSGQIYGYTF.

The chain is built from TRBV28 and TRBJ2-1; TCRdb's D call, TRBD2, is unchecked because there is no DNA. The CDR3 has 16 residues. Germline CDR1 MDHEN, CDR2 SYDVKM. CDR3 amino acids: CASSLFKREAKNEQFF. The variable domain in full, with the rest retrieved from reference TRBV28 and TRBJ2-1, is DVKVTQSSRYLVKRTGEKVFLECVQDMDHENMFWYRQDPGLGLRLIYFSYDVKMKEKGDIPEGYSVSREKKERFSLILESASTNQTSMYLCASSLFKREAKNEQFFGPGTRLTVL.

This chain connects TRBV4-3 to TRBJ1-3. Germline V gene data show CDR1 as LGHNA and CDR2 as YSLEER. This CDR3 comprises 18 residues. CDR3 in amino acids: CASSQDPAGRASGNTIYF.

The genes are TRBV15 and TRBJ2-3. This CDR3 spans 15 amino acids. Per the germline V gene, CDR1 is LNHNV and CDR2 is YYDKDF (reference sequence). The CDR3 sequence: CATSRARSSTDTQYF.

J is TRBJ2-7 and V is TRBV5-1. Germline V gives CDR1 SGHRS, CDR2 YFSETQ. The CDR3 sequence is 15 residues long. The CDR3 region is CASTDSTNGAYEQYF.

The gene calls are TRBV12-3 or TRBV12-4 and TRBJ1-5. CDR3 size: 13 residues. The CDR3 is CASSLNPNQPQHF.

This sequence joins TRBV7-9 and TRBJ2-1; TCRdb lists TRBD2, though no DNA is available to test this call. This CDR3 is 18 amino acids long. CDR1 SEHNR and CDR2 FQNEAQ come from the germline V gene (reference sequence). The CDR3 sequence is CASSRSSGGVVVYNEQFF.

The chain recombines TRBV28 with TRBJ2-2; the TCRdb D gene call, TRBD2, has no DNA to confirm it. The CDR3 consists of 14 residues. Germline CDR1 reads MDHEN; CDR2 reads SYDVKM. The CDR3 sequence: CASSLRGGTGELFF.

The J gene is TRBJ2-1, the V gene TRBV29-1; the TRBD2 assignment by TCRdb is unverifiable without DNA. The CDR3 length is 14 residues. Germline CDR1 is SQVTM and CDR2 is ANQGSEA. This chain's CDR3 is CSVNRQGPPNEQFF.

The chain joins TRBV15 to TRBJ2-2; TCRdb names TRBD2, which stays unverified in the absence of DNA. The V gene's germline CDR1 is LNHNV and CDR2 YYDKDF (reference sequence). This CDR3 is built from 13 residues. The CDR3 loop reads CATRRGIDGELFF.